The next 18 T cell receptor beta chains were all read from a single sample in a study of cytomegalovirus exposure and HLA in healthy donors. Use of 60 Vbeta and 13 Jbeta primers characterized the PCR. Clones were sequenced by immunoSEQ multiplex PCR, and TCRdb holds only the in-frame ones, with some missing. The sample consists of about 130,000 clones, roughly 75% of them appearing once. Specimen: PBMCs. These receptors all come from a man younger than 45 in good health and CMV-seropositive.

The CDR3 is CASTGWGEGQNEQYF. The CDR3 bases are TGTGCCAGCACCGGGTGGGGAGAGGGCCAGAACGAGCAGTACTTC. This chain connects TRBV27 to TRBJ2-7, with D maybe TRBD2 (5 bases). CDR1 MNHEY and CDR2 SMNVEV come from the germline V gene (reference sequence). There are 15 residues in the CDR3. V dropped 7 bases and J dropped 5 bases, with 21 bases sitting between them.

The gene calls are TRBV4-3 and TRBJ2-4, with D perhaps TRBD1 (6 bases). CDR1 and CDR2 from the germline V gene are LGHNA and YSLEER. The CDR3 contains 16 residues. Trimming pared 4 bases from V and 2 bases from J, leaving 15 bases between. CDR3 sequence: CASSPDRPGPKNIQYF. The CDR3 region has the DNA TGCGCCAGCAGCCCGGACAGACCGGGACCCAAAAACATTCAGTACTTC.

The chain employs TRBV4-2 and TRBJ1-2; D remains unclear. CDR1 LGHNA and CDR2 YNFKEQ come from the germline V gene. The CDR3 length is 11 residues. The V end lost 1 base, the J end lost 6 bases, and 3 bases lay between the germline ends. The CDR3 nucleotides are TGTGCCAGCAGCCAAGCCGATGGCTACACCTTC. Translated: CASSQADGYTF.

The rearrangement joins TRBV28 to TRBJ1-2, with no clear D. This CDR3 has 14 amino acids. CDR1 is MDHEN, CDR2 SYDVKM, per germline. The V and J ends lost 2 bases and 6 bases respectively, with 13 bases between them. CDR3 region: CASSLPVPEDGYTF. In nucleotides, the CDR3 is TGTGCCAGCAGTTTACCAGTACCAGAGGATGGCTACACCTTC.

The genes are TRBV6-6 and TRBJ1-5; D remains ambiguous. The CDR3 is made up of 12 amino acids. The V gene lost 2 bases and the J gene lost 5 bases, with 4 bases spanning the gap. CDR1 is MNHNY and CDR2 is SVGAGI in the germline V gene (reference sequence). The chain's CDR3 is CASSYRDQPQHF. The CDR3 DNA follows: TGTGCCAGCAGTTACCGCGATCAGCCCCAGCATTTT.

Points on this clone: At the DNA level, this CDR3 is encoded by other sequences in the same sample as well. The V and J genes are TRBV13 and TRBJ2-7; tentative D call: TRBD1 (5 bases). Germline lookup yields CDR1 PRHDT and CDR2 FYEKMQ (reference sequence). Trimming cost V 5 bases and J 0 bases, with 11 bases left between them. The CDR3 length is 14 residues. CDR3 in DNA: TGTGCCAGCAGCCTAGACAGAAGCTCCTACGAGCAGTACTTC. As protein: CASSLDRSSYEQYF.

The gene calls are TRBV20-1 and TRBJ1-2; D gene uncertain. The CDR3 has 10 residues. Germline CDR1 and CDR2: DFQATT and SNEGSKA (reference sequence). With 7 bases removed from V and 4 bases from J, the gap between germline ends came to 7 bases. The CDR3 nucleotides are TGCAGTGTCGCAGGCTATGGCTACACCTTC. It is translated as CSVAGYGYTF.

The chain links TRBV7-6 to TRBJ1-1; 10 bases match TRBD1. Germline V gene sequence: CDR1 SGHVS, CDR2 FNYEAQ. This CDR3 has 15 residues. Unmatched junction bases numbered 3, after V lost 5 bases and J lost 0 bases. CDR3 sequence (DNA): TGTGCCAGCAGCCGGGACAGGGGATTGAACACTGAAGCTTTCTTT. This encodes CASSRDRGLNTEAFF. Full variable domain (missing parts from reference TRBV7-6 and TRBJ1-1): GAGVSQSPRYKVTKRGQDVALRCDPISGHVSLYWYRQALGQGPEFLTYFNYEAQQDKSGLPNDRFSAERPEGSISTLTIQRTEQRDSAMYRCASSRDRGLNTEAFFGQGTRLTVV.

This chain uses TRBV6-6 with TRBJ1-5; 9 bases are shared with TRBD1. Germline loops: CDR1 MNHNY, CDR2 SVGAGI (reference sequence). This CDR3 contains 15 residues. V lost 8 bases, J lost 0 bases, and 5 bases stayed unmatched. In nucleotides, the CDR3 is TGTGCCAGCGGGACAGGGATTAATAGCAATCAGCCCCAGCATTTT. It specifies CASGTGINSNQPQHF.

The rearrangement uses TRBV28 and TRBJ2-7; a possible D gene is TRBD1 (6 bases). Trimming removed 10 bases from V and 2 bases from J, with 15 bases in between. Germline loops: CDR1 MDHEN, CDR2 SYDVKM. The CDR3 loop spans 13 amino acids. CDR3 loop: CATYRTEPYEQYF. DNA for the CDR3: TGTGCCACCTACAGGACAGAACCCTACGAGCAGTACTTC. The full variable domain, rest sourced from reference TRBV28 and TRBJ2-7, is DVKVTQSSRYLVKRTGEKVFLECVQDMDHENMFWYRQDPGLGLRLIYFSYDVKMKEKGDIPEGYSVSREKKERFSLILESASTNQTSMYLCATYRTEPYEQYFGPGTRLTVT.

This chain uses TRBV7-7 with TRBJ2-5, with D unclear. CDR1 and CDR2 (germline): SSHAT, FNYEAQ (reference sequence). Trimming left V 3 bases short and J 0 bases short, with 11 bases between. CDR3 size: 15 residues. The CDR3 nucleotides read TGTGCCAGCAGCTTGTTGTCCCAAAACCAAGAGACCCAGTACTTC. This codes for CASSLLSQNQETQYF.

Concerning this clone itself: At one boundary the junction diverges from the germline segment, which might be a read error. The same CDR3 is also encoded by other DNA sequences in this sample. The V and J genes are TRBV9 and TRBJ2-7, with 9 nucleotides matching TRBD1. This CDR3 contains 16 residues. Germline lookup yields CDR1 SGDLS and CDR2 YYNGEE. The CDR3 nucleotides read TGTGCCAGCAGTGTAGGTGGGACAGGGATATCCTACGAGCAGTACTTC. Translating it yields CASSVGGTGISYEQYF.

The rearrangement links TRBV27 to TRBJ2-3, with 9 bases identical to TRBD1. V lost 5 bases to trimming and J lost 2 bases; unmatched junction nucleotides: 5. The germline CDR1 and CDR2 sequences are MNHEY and SMNVEV (reference sequence). CDR3 size: 15 residues. The CDR3 bases are TGTGCCAGCAGTCGGGACAGGGCCACCACAGATACGCAGTATTTT. It specifies CASSRDRATTDTQYF.

The chain is built from TRBV4-3 and TRBJ2-4; D possibly corresponds to TRBD1 (5 bases). The CDR3 extends over 18 amino acids. Germline values: CDR1 LGHNA, CDR2 YSLEER. The germline V and J ends were trimmed by 1 base and 0 bases, with 16 bases remaining between them. CDR3: CASSQGPRALIAKNIQYF. In nucleotides, the CDR3 is TGCGCCAGCAGCCAAGGGCCCAGGGCCCTAATAGCCAAAAACATTCAGTACTTC.

The V gene is TRBV6-5, the J gene TRBJ2-7; the match to TRBD1 covers 8 bases. The length of the CDR3 is 14 residues. Germline V gives CDR1 MNHEY, CDR2 SVGAGI. Trimming at V came to 5 bases and at J to 2 bases, leaving 5 bases not matched to a gene. The CDR3 DNA is TGTGCCAGCAGTAACGCAGGGGGCGCCTACGAGCAGTACTTC. It encodes CASSNAGGAYEQYF.

This rearrangement joins TRBV6-1 to TRBJ1-5, with unresolved D. This CDR3 spans 16 amino acids. Trimming shortened V by 2 bases and J by 1 base, and 12 bases separated the two germline ends. Germline V gives CDR1 MNHNS, CDR2 SASEGT. CDR3 nucleotides: TGTGCCAGCAGTGAATTAGCGGCTCCAAGCAATCAGCCCCAGCATTTT. This codes for CASSELAAPSNQPQHF.

This rearrangement joins TRBV5-1 to TRBJ2-7; 7 bases line up with TRBD1. The ends lost 4 bases at V and 2 bases at J; junction bases unmatched: 6. The germline gives CDR1 SGHRS, CDR2 YFSETQ. CDR3 size: 14 residues. The CDR3 sequence is CASSPRQGAYEQYF. The DNA for the CDR3 is TGCGCCAGCAGCCCGAGACAGGGAGCCTACGAGCAGTACTTC.

This rearrangement joins TRBV28 to TRBJ1-4; 7 nucleotides line up with TRBD1. Germline V gives CDR1 MDHEN, CDR2 SYDVKM. The junction had 3 bases not matched to a gene; V was cut back by 3 bases and J by 5 bases. This CDR3 contains 14 residues. The CDR3 sequence: CASSLGQLNEKLFF. The CDR3 coding sequence is TGTGCCAGCAGTTTGGGACAGCTCAATGAAAAACTGTTTTTT.